This T cell receptor (beta chain) was documented in a study of blood T cell repertoires in COVID-19. The CDR3 sequence is 14 residues long. CDR1 and CDR2 (germline): MDHEN, SYDVKM. V was trimmed by 7 bases and J by 12 bases, leaving 22 bases between them. Membership in each cohort depended on participant-reported clinical history. In Cohort 3, a recovered donor had either two negative PCRs, clearance, or symptom resolution. Repertoires were generated with immunoSEQ multiplex PCR, while TCRdb's copy carries only in-frame clones and drops some. The table records roughly 400,000 clones, over 75% of them present only once.

The gene calls are TRBV28 and TRBJ2-1, with a tentative D call TRBD2 (6 bases). The receptor's source is a man under 40 who had recovered from COVID-19. Sample: PBMCs or T cells enriched from blood (not recorded which). The CDR3 sequence is CASTRVGREAAQFF. CDR3 coding DNA: TGTGCCAGCACAAGGGTCGGGCGGGAAGCGGCGCAGTTCTTC.